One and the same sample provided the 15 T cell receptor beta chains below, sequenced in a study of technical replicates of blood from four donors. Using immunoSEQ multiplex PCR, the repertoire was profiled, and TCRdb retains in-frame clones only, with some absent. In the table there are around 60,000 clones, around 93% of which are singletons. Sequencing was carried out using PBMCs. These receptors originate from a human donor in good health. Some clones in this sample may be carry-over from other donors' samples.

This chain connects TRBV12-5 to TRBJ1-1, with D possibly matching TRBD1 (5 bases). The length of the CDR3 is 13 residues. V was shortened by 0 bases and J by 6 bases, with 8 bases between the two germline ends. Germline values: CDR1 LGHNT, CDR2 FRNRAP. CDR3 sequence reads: CASGLVPGSEAFF. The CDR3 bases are TGTGCTAGTGGTTTGGTTCCAGGGTCTGAAGCTTTCTTT.

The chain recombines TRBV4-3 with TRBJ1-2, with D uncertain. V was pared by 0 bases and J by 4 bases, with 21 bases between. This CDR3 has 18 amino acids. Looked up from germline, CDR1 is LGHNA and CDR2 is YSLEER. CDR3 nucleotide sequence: TGCGCCAGCAGCCAAGATATTCCTGCAGGTATCGGTGGCTATGGCTACACCTTC. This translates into CASSQDIPAGIGGYGYTF.

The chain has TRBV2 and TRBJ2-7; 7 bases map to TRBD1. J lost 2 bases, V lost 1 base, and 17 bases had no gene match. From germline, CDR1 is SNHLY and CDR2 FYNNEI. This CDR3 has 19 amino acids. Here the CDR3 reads CASSEDKRNSGTDPYEQYF. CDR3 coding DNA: TGTGCCAGCAGTGAAGATAAGCGGAACTCCGGGACAGACCCCTACGAGCAGTACTTC.

CDR3 region: CASSYSPGQGLYEQYF. The CDR3 DNA follows: TGTGCCAGCAGCTACTCCCCGGGACAGGGGCTCTACGAGCAGTACTTC. The chain couples TRBV5-6 to TRBJ2-7; 10 nucleotides align to TRBD1. Trimming removed 3 bases from V and 3 bases from J; junction bases left unmatched: 9. Germline CDR1 reads SGHDT; CDR2 reads YYEEEE. This CDR3 has 16 residues.

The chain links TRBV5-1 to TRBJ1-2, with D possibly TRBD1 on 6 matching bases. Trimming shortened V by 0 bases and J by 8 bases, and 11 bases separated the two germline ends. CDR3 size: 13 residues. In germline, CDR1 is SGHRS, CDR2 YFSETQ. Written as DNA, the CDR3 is TGCGCCAGCAGCTTGGACAGGGTGGGAGGCTACACCTTC. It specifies CASSLDRVGGYTF.

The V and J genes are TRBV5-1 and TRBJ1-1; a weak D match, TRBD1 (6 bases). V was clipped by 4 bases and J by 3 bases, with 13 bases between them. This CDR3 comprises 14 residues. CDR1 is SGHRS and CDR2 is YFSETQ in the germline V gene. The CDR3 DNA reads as TGCGCCAGCAGCCCCCAGGGGATGCACACTGAAGCTTTCTTT. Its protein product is CASSPQGMHTEAFF.

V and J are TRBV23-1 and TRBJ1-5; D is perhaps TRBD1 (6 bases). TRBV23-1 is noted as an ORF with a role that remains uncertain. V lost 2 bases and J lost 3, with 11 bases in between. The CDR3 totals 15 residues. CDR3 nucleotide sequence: TGCGCCAGCAGTCAACTTGGACAGAACAATCAGCCCCAGCATTTT. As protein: CASSQLGQNNQPQHF.

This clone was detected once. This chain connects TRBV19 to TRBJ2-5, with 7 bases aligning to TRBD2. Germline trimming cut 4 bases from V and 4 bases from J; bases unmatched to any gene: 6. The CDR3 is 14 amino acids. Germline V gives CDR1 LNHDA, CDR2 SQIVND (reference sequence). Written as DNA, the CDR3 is TGTGCCAGTAGTAAGGAGGGCGGGAGAGAGACCCAGTACTTC. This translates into CASSKEGGRETQYF. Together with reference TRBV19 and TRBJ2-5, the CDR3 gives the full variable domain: DGGITQSPKYLFRKEGQNVTLSCEQNLNHDAMYWYRQDPGQGLRLIYYSQIVNDFQKGDIAEGYSVSREKKESFPLTVTSAQKNPTAFYLCASSKEGGRETQYFGPGTRLLVL.

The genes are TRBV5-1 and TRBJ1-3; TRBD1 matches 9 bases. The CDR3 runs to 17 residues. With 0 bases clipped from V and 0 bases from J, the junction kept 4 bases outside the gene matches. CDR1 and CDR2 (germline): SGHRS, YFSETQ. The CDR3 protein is CASSLGGTGSSGNTIYF. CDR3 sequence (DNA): TGCGCCAGCAGCTTGGGAGGGACAGGGAGCTCTGGAAACACCATATATTTT.

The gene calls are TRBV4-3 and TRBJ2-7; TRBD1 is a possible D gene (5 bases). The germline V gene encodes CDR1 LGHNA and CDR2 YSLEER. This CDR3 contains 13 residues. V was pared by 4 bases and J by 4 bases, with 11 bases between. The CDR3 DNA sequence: TGCGCCAGCAGCCCGGGCAGGGCGTACGAGCAGTACTTC. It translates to CASSPGRAYEQYF.

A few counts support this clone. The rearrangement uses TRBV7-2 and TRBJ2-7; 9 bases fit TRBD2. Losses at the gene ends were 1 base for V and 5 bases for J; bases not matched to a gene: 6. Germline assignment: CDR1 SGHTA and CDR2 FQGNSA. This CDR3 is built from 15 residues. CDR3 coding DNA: TGTGCCAGCAGCTTAGGAGCGGGGGGTATCCACGAGCAGTACTTC. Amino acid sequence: CASSLGAGGIHEQYF.

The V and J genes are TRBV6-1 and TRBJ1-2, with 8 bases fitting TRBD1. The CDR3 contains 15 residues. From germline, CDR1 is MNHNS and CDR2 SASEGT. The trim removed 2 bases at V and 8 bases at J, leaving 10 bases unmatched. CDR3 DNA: TGTGCCAGCAGTGAATACGGGCAGGGGGCCCGAGGCTACACCTTC. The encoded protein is CASSEYGQGARGYTF.

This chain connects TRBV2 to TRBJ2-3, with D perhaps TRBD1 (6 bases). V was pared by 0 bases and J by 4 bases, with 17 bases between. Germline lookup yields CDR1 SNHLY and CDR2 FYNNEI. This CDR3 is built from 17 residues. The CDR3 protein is CASSEAPGGTGPDTQYF. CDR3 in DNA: TGTGCCAGCAGTGAAGCGCCAGGCGGAACAGGGCCAGATACGCAGTATTTT.

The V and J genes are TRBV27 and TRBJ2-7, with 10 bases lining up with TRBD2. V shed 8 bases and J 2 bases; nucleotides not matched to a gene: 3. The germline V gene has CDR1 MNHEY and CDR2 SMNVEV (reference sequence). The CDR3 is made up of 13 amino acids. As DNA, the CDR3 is TGTGCCAGCCGAACTAGCGGGGCCTACGAGCAGTACTTC. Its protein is CASRTSGAYEQYF.

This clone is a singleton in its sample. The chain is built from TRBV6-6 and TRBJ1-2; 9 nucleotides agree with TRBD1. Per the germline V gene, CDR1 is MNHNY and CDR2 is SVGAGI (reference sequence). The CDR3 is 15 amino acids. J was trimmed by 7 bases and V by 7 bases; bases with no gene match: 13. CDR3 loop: CASTENRGRDFGYTF. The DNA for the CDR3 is TGTGCCAGCACCGAAAACAGGGGGCGCGACTTTGGCTACACCTTC.